This paragraph covers one T cell receptor beta chain sequence. Its matching antigen is unknown. TCRdb's table, derived via immunoSEQ multiplex PCR, lists solely in-frame clones and lacks some. The table includes tens of thousands of clones, roughly 90% detected once. The sample originates from a study of OX40 agonist ivuxolimab in advanced cancers. Study context: Patients were dosed intravenously with ivuxolimab at 0.01 to 10 mg/kg every 2 weeks. Enrolled patients in dose escalation had cancers that were hepatocellular carcinoma, melanoma, renal cell or head and neck cancer.

Germline CDR1 is KGHSH and CDR2 is LQKENI. The V end lost 3 bases, the J end lost 0 bases, and 11 bases lay between the germline ends. This CDR3 has 15 residues. Study-wide findings and caveats: Averaging showed that CD8+ T cells had more expanded clones than CD4+ did.

The sample consisted of CD4+ or CD8+ T cells sorted from blood, taken in a trial of the OX40 agonist ivuxolimab. The rearrangement joins TRBV18 to TRBJ1-1, with D tentatively TRBD1 (5 bases). This clonotype originated in an adult with an advanced solid tumor such as melanoma, head and neck, liver or kidney cancer. The CDR3 nucleotides are TGTGCCAGCTCACCCTCCGTGGGGCTGAACACTGAAGCTTTCTTT. Residues: CASSPSVGLNTEAFF. Full variable domain (remainder filled in from reference TRBV18 and TRBJ1-1): NAGVMQNPRHLVRRRGQEARLRCSPMKGHSHVYWYRQLPEEGLKFMVYLQKENIIDESGMPKERFSAEFPKEGPSILRIQQVVRGDSAAYFCASSPSVGLNTEAFFGQGTRLTVV.